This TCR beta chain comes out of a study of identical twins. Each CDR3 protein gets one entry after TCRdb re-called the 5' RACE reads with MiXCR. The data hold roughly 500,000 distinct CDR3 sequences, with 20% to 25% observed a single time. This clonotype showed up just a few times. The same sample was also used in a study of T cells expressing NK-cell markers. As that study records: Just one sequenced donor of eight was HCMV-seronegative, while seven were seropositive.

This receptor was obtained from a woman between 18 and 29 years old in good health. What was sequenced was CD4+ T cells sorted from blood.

Here the CDR3 reads CSVSAPGKDTQYF. In DNA form, the CDR3 reads TGCAGCGTTTCGGCCCCCGGCAAAGATACGCAGTATTTT. The genes are TRBV29-1 and TRBJ2-3; no definite D call. Germline V gives CDR1 SQVTM, CDR2 ANQGSEA. V dropped 5 bases and J dropped 5 bases, with 14 bases sitting between them. CDR3 size: 13 residues.